The clone carrying this T cell receptor beta chain showed up many times. These data are taken from a study of T cells of healthy individuals. TCRdb called the 5' RACE reads again in MiXCR, with one record for every CDR3 protein. The data hold 40,000 to 60,000 distinct CDR3 sequences, with roughly 14% observed a single time. CDR3 size: 16 residues. The germline V and J ends were trimmed by 3 bases and 0 bases, with 9 bases remaining between them. Germline V gene data show CDR1 as SGHTA and CDR2 as FQGNSA. The sequence was collected from a human donor in good health. This rearrangement joins TRBV7-2 to TRBJ2-6, with D hard to call. The CDR3 region is CASSFTRFSGANVLTF. The DNA of the CDR3 is TGTGCCAGCAGCTTCACCAGATTCTCTGGGGCCAACGTCCTGACTTTC. Full variable domain (remainder filled in from reference TRBV7-2 and TRBJ2-6): GAGVSQSPSNKVTEKGKDVELRCDPISGHTALYWYRQSLGQGLEFLIYFQGNSAPDKSGLPSDRFSAERTGGSVSTLTIQRTQQEDSAVYLCASSFTRFSGANVLTFGAGSRLTVL.